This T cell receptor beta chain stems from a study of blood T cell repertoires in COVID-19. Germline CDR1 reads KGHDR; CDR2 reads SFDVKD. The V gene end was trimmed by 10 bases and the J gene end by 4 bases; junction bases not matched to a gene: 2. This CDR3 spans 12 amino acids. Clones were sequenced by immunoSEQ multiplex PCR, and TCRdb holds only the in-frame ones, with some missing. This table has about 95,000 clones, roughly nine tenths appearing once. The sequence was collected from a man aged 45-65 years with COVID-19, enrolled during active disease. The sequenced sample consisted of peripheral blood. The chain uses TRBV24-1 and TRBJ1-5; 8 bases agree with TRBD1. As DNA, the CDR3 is TGTGCCACTGGACAGGGTAATCAGCCCCAGCATTTT. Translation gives CATGQGNQPQHF.